This TCR beta chain appears in the sequencing data of a study of blood T cell repertoires in COVID-19. About the research overall: Acute-phase and convalescent COVID-19 samples originated in the United States, Italy and Spain. PBMCs, B-cell-depleted T cells, or T cells were the source of the cDNA or gDNA that made up the material.

V gave up 1 base and J gave up 7 bases, with 14 bases separating them. The V gene's germline CDR1 is MNHNS and CDR2 SASEGT. There are 15 residues in the CDR3. Clones were sequenced by immunoSEQ multiplex PCR, and TCRdb holds only the in-frame ones, with some missing. In the table there are 150,000 to 200,000 clones, approximately 81% of which are singletons. The chain carries TRBV6-1 and TRBJ2-1; TRBD2 might be the D (6 bases). Sequencing was performed on PBMCs or T cells enriched from blood (not recorded which). The clonotype was recovered from a woman in her thirties or forties with acute COVID-19. CDR3 DNA: TGTGCCAGCAGTGAAGGATCGGCGGGACGGAATGAGCAGTTCTTC. Residues: CASSEGSAGRNEQFF.